The subject of this entry is one T cell receptor (beta chain). What it binds is unknown. This likely comes from a read error, as the CDR3 has no conserved phenylalanine or tryptophan at its end. Co-extracting RNA and DNA was done with roughly 17-34 mg of unsorted bulk tissue as input. This record belongs to a study of tumor-infiltrating lymphocytes in primary liver carcinoma. The investigators made TCR beta cDNA from around 540 ng total RNA, using a constant-region primer. Three-round nested multiplex PCR performed with slightly modified ARM-PCR produced the TCR beta libraries. The two initial PCR rounds, around 11 cycles each, used TRBV1-TRBV30 forward and C-beta reverse primers. MiXCR, applied by TCRdb to the multiplex PCR reads, yields one record per CDR3 protein. This sample carries around 40,000 distinct CDR3 sequences, 65% to 85% of them seen once, and the ten largest clones take approximately 19%.

General observations from the study: With p = 0.039, the top-250-clone fraction in tumors significantly exceeded that in blood.

From germline, CDR1 is SGHAT and CDR2 FQNNGV. This CDR3 contains 15 residues. The TCR comes from a middle-aged man with primary liver carcinoma and hepatitis B virus infection. The sample was liver tumor tissue from sampling region 2. The sample's subset: tumor region T2, inferior pole. The rearrangement joins TRBV11-2 to TRBJ2-7; 9 bases agree with TRBD1. CDR3 DNA: TGTACCAGCAGCTTACGATGGACAGGGGATAACGAGCAGTACATC. Amino acid sequence: CTSSLRWTGDNEQYI.